This is a list of T cell receptor beta chains from one sample in a study of blood T cell repertoires in COVID-19. Sequencing used immunoSEQ multiplex PCR; TCRdb keeps in-frame clones, though not all of them. This sample has about 310,000 clones, with around 90% found just once. Source material: PBMCs or T cells enriched from blood (not recorded which). The receptors here all came from a man aged 55 to 70 who had recovered from COVID-19. Each CDR3 is given without its conserved first and last residue. Fields, in order: V gene, CDR3 protein.

TRBV11-3	ASSLGLAVGTDTQY
TRBV5-4	ASSLVQGELF
TRBV5-1	ASSLSGSGSPLH
TRBV2	ASSEFQGAYEQY
TRBV4-1	ASRQGRRGQGGELF
TRBV5-1	ASSLGLRTSGQETQY
TRBV11-3	ASSFRTFTGELF
TRBV19	ASSADRGPSLNSNQPQH
TRBV28	ASSFPTSGEQY
TRBV5-5	ASSLERGSGYGYT
TRBV6-5	ASSYSRDRGYLAF
TRBV5-6	ASSPWDSGYT
TRBV28	ASSLIRQGYQPQH
TRBV19	ASSIAGVGTEAF
TRBV21-1	ASSKGEGTEAF
TRBV7-3	ASSRNSGASGVQY
TRBV7-9	ASSLDRGQTGYT
TRBV28	ASRSGTGPS
TRBV5-5	ASSMGTSVLRTYTGELF
TRBV24-1	ATSEAGNYGYT
TRBV28	ASSHYSGGYYGYT
TRBV7-6	ASSTGTSGVYNEQF
TRBV6-5	ASSWDSLNYGYT
TRBV5-1	ASSARQGSNEKLF
TRBV6-2/TRBV6-3	ASSYQGYQPQH
TRBV5-1	ASSLAGAGDTQY
TRBV27	ASSTPGTGVSPLH
TRBV9	ASSVGAVGEKLF
TRBV12-2	ASRLEDRLNTEAF
TRBV24-1	ATSDLTRDRVCYNSPLH
TRBV27	ASRDRAISGNTIY
TRBV5-8	ASSLRDRENSPLH
TRBV6-1	ASSEVGAGGPTNEQF
TRBV18	ASSPPGVAGGPHNEQF
TRBV21-1	ASSKVEGYEQY
TRBV25-1	ASSGVRYEQY
TRBV6-5	ASSYVAGGHLEQF
TRBV5-1	ASSLESAVNYGYT
TRBV2	ASSEAASGGLTDTQY
TRBV7-2	ASRRSGRVETQY
TRBV19	ASSGLAGGPRNEQF
TRBV7-2	ASSLGPGENEKLF
TRBV5-1	ASSFSVGTVTYEQY
TRBV7-2	ASSLGLAGVEQF
TRBV27	ASSPGQRNQPQH
TRBV19	ASSAGGAGSTDTQY
TRBV5-1	ASSLGGLEETQY
TRBV3-1/TRBV3-2	ASSRLRTGGEKLF
TRBV15	ATSSGQGANSPLH
TRBV27	ASSFKTSGSGEQF
TRBV9	ASSARDSIAYEQY
TRBV6-1	ASSEARNEQF
TRBV25-1	ASSGRATNEQF
TRBV7-3	ASSPRNTGELF
TRBV5-8	ASSSRLTARAF
TRBV5-8	ASSRQGNYAGNTIY
TRBV5-5	ASSSGSGPETQY
TRBV7-9	ASRGPRGTEAF